What follows are 12 T cell receptor beta chains derived from one specimen sequenced in a study of OX40 agonist ivuxolimab in advanced cancers. The table came from immunoSEQ multiplex PCR; TCRdb's copy has only in-frame clones and leaves some out. The sample holds 100,000 or so clones, around 87% seen once. The sequencing here drew on CD4+ or CD8+ T cells sorted from blood, taken in a trial of the OX40 agonist ivuxolimab. Every receptor here comes from an adult with an advanced solid tumor such as melanoma, head and neck, liver or kidney cancer.

The chain recombines TRBV19 with TRBJ2-3; TRBD1 matches 7 bases. Trimming removed 4 bases from V and 6 bases from J; junction bases left unmatched: 10. Germline lookup yields CDR1 LNHDA and CDR2 SQIVND (reference sequence). The CDR3 runs to 15 residues. CDR3 bases: TGTGCCAGTAGTAAGGGAACAGGGGTGCCCGATACGCAGTATTTT. As protein: CASSKGTGVPDTQYF.

The chain joins TRBV9 to TRBJ1-2; TRBD1 aligns across 8 bases. The CDR3 spans 14 residues. Germline lookup yields CDR1 SGDLS and CDR2 YYNGEE. The trim removed 3 bases at V and 7 bases at J, leaving 8 bases unmatched. CDR3: CASSGLTRGLGYTF. The CDR3 DNA reads as TGTGCCAGCAGCGGCTTGACCAGGGGGCTTGGCTACACCTTC.

The chain recombines TRBV4-3 with TRBJ1-6, with a tentative D call TRBD1 (6 bases). Germline CDR1 and CDR2: LGHNA and YSLEER. This CDR3 has 14 amino acids. V was clipped by 1 base and J by 6 bases, with 7 bases between them. Here the CDR3 reads CASSQGGGNSPLHF. CDR3 sequence (DNA): TGCGCCAGCAGCCAAGGAGGGGGTAATTCACCCCTCCACTTT.

The chain has TRBV14 and TRBJ1-2; 7 positions agree with TRBD1. The CDR3 is 16 residues long. The germline CDR1 and CDR2 sequences are SGHDN and FVKESK. After removal of 4 bases from V and 1 base from J, the junction contained 9 bases not matched to a gene. CDR3 sequence: CASSPGQLKYNYGYTF. CDR3 DNA sequence: TGTGCCAGCAGCCCGGGACAGCTAAAGTATAACTATGGCTACACCTTC.

The V gene is TRBV29-1, the J gene TRBJ2-7, with 8 positions matching TRBD1. Germline V CDR1 and CDR2: SQVTM, ANQGSEA. Trimming cost V 6 bases and J 2 bases; bases outside gene matches: 6. This CDR3 spans 13 amino acids. The CDR3 region is CSVSSGGAYEQYF. The CDR3 bases are TGCAGCGTATCCTCAGGGGGCGCCTACGAGCAGTACTTC.

The J gene is TRBJ2-7, the V gene TRBV7-8, with 12 bases lining up with TRBD1. Germline V gene sequence: CDR1 SGHVS, CDR2 FQNEAQ. The CDR3 is 15 amino acids. Losses at the gene ends were 0 bases for V and 4 bases for J; bases not matched to a gene: 1. The CDR3 loop reads CASSLAGQGAYEQYF. For the CDR3, the DNA is TGTGCCAGCAGCTTAGCGGGACAGGGGGCTTACGAGCAGTACTTC.

The J gene is TRBJ2-5, the V gene TRBV30; 9 nucleotides agree with TRBD1. CDR3 length: 12 amino acids. The V gene end was trimmed by 5 bases and the J gene end by 7 bases; junction bases not matched to a gene: 5. CDR1 and CDR2 from the germline V gene are GTSNPN and SVGIG (reference sequence). The CDR3 nucleotides read TGTGCCTGGGGGGGACAGGGCGGGACCCAGTACTTC. Translation: CAWGGQGGTQYF.

The rearrangement uses TRBV7-9 and TRBJ1-2; D not resolved. With 0 bases removed from V and 6 bases from J, the gap between germline ends came to 17 bases. CDR3 size: 16 residues. Germline CDR1 is SEHNR and CDR2 is FQNEAQ (reference sequence). The CDR3 spells CASSLAGSSRRNGYTF. The CDR3 nucleotides are TGTGCCAGCAGCTTAGCAGGCAGCTCCCGGAGAAATGGCTACACCTTC.

The chain links TRBV5-1 to TRBJ2-3; D is uncertain. Germline CDR1 reads SGHRS; CDR2 reads YFSETQ. The CDR3 sequence is 14 residues long. V lost 4 bases to trimming and J lost 3 bases, with 12 bases between them. The CDR3: CASSPGHQTDTQYF. DNA of the CDR3: TGCGCCAGCAGCCCCGGTCATCAGACAGATACGCAGTATTTT. Together with reference TRBV5-1 and TRBJ2-3, the CDR3 gives the full variable domain: KAGVTQTPRYLIKTRGQQVTLSCSPISGHRSVSWYQQTPGQGLQFLFEYFSETQRNKGNFPGRFSGRQFSNSRSEMNVSTLELGDSALYLCASSPGHQTDTQYFGPGTRLTVL.

The chain joins TRBV11-2 to TRBJ2-1; a possible D gene is TRBD2 (5 bases). The CDR3 covers 12 residues. V lost 3 bases and J lost 6, with 6 bases in between. The germline gives CDR1 SGHAT, CDR2 FQNNGV. The chain's CDR3 is CASSFGLNEQFF. Here the CDR3 DNA reads TGTGCCAGCAGCTTTGGACTCAATGAGCAGTTCTTC.

The V and J genes are TRBV12-1 and TRBJ2-7; TRBD1 is the table's D call, not checked against the DNA. TRBV12-1 is classified as a pseudogene. The CDR3 extends over 17 amino acids. The CDR3 region has the DNA TGTGCCAGCAGCCTCACCCATCCAGGACAGGGCAGGTACGAGCAGTACTTC. Protein: CASSLTHPGQGRYEQYF.

The gene calls are TRBV6-6 and TRBJ2-2; D assignment may be TRBD1 or TRBD2 (6 bases each). CDR3 length equals 16 residues. Germline V gene sequence: CDR1 MNHNY, CDR2 SVGAGI (reference sequence). The ends were cut back, 6 bases at V and 5 bases at J, with 19 bases in the middle. CDR3 residues: CASSSKGGQETGELFF. CDR3 in DNA: TGTGCCAGCAGCTCGAAGGGGGGCCAGGAAACCGGGGAGCTGTTTTTT.